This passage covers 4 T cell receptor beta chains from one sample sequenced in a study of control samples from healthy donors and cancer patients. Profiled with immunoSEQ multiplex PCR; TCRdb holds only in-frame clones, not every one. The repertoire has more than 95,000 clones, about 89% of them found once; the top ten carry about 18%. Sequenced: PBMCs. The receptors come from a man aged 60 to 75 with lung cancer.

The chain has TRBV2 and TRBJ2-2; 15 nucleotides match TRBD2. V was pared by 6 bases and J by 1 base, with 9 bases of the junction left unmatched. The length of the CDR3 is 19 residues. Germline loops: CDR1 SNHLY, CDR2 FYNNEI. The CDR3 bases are TGTGCCAGCAGGACCCCGCCGGGACTAGCGGGGGGGAACACCGGGGAGCTGTTTTTT. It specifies CASRTPPGLAGGNTGELFF. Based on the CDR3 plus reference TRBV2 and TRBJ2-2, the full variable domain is EPEVTQTPSHQVTQMGQEVILRCVPISNHLYFYWYRQILGQKVEFLVSFYNNEISEKSEIFDDQFSVERPDGSNFTLKIRSTKLEDSAMYFCASRTPPGLAGGNTGELFFGEGSRLTVL.

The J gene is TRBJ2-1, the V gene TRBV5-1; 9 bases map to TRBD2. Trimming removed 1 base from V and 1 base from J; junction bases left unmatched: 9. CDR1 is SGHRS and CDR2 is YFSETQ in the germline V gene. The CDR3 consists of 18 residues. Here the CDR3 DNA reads TGCGCCAGCAGCTTGATTGGTAGCGGGGGTCGGTCCTACAATGAGCAGTTCTTC. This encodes CASSLIGSGGRSYNEQFF.

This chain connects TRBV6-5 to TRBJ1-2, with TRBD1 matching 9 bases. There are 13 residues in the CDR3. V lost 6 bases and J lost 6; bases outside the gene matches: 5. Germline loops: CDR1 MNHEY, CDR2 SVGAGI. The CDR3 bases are TGTGCCAGCAGCGTAAGACAGGGGGATGGCTACACCTTC. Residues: CASSVRQGDGYTF.

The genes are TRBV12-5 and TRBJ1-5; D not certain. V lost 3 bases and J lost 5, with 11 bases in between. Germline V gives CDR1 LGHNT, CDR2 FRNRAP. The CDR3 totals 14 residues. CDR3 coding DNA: TGTGCTAGTGGTTTAGGCCCGAAGGATCAGCCCCAGCATTTT. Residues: CASGLGPKDQPQHF.